This is a list of T cell receptor beta chains from one sample in a study of T cells in Graves' hyperthyroidism and ophthalmopathy. TCRdb passed the multiplex PCR reads through MiXCR, listing each CDR3 protein once. The data show about 400,000 distinct CDR3 sequences, with around 25% seen just once and around 79% held by the top ten. Material: blood. The source is a man aged 45-65 years with Graves' hyperthyroidism. CDR3s include the opening cysteine and the closing phenylalanine or tryptophan. A D gene is named only where the DNA matches it firmly. Size is stated for part of the rows, as once, few or many counts, or as a class when the clone is expanded.

j_call v_call d_call clone_size cdr3_nt cdr3_aa
TRBJ2-1 TRBV7-3 TRBD1 - TGTGCCAGCAGCTTAAACCCCGGGACAGCCACCACCAGCTCCTACAATGAGCAGTTCTTC CASSLNPGTATTSSYNEQFF
TRBJ2-1 TRBV28 TRBD2 many TGTGCCAGCAGGACTAGCGGGTCCTCCAATGAGCAGTTCTTC CASRTSGSSNEQFF
TRBJ1-1 TRBV11-2 - few TGTGCCAGCAGCTCCGGGACGCTTTTTAACACTGAAGCTTTCTTT CASSSGTLFNTEAFF
TRBJ2-7 TRBV6-6 - few TGTGCCAGCAGTTACAGGGGGGGAACCTACGAGCAGTACTTC CASSYRGGTYEQYF
TRBJ2-7 TRBV7-2 - - TGTGCCAGCTCACCATCGCGGGACCTCTACGAGCAGTACTTC CASSPSRDLYEQYF
TRBJ2-1 TRBV11-3 TRBD1 many TGTGCCAGCAGGGACGGGACAGGCAATGAGCAGTTCTTC CASRDGTGNEQFF
TRBJ1-2 TRBV10-3 TRBD1 - TGTGCCATCTCGACAGGGGAATCCTATGGCTACACCTTC CAISTGESYGYTF
TRBJ2-7 TRBV5-1 - - TGCGCCAGCAGCCAAACAAGCTCCGAGCAGTACTTC CASSQTSSEQYF
TRBJ2-3 TRBV20-1 TRBD2 few TGCAGTGCTGAGCAGGGAGGGTGGACAGATACGCAGTATTTT CSAEQGGWTDTQYF
TRBJ2-7 TRBV19 - - TGTGCCAGTAGTTTGCGGTGGAACTACGAGCAGTACTTC CASSLRWNYEQYF
TRBJ2-7 TRBV5-1 TRBD1 few TGCGCCAGCAGCTTAACCACAGGGGGCGCGTACGAGCAGTACTTC CASSLTTGGAYEQYF
TRBJ2-7 TRBV2 - few TGTGCCAGCAGTGAGGTTATCCACGAGCAGTACTTC CASSEVIHEQYF
TRBJ2-2 TRBV7-3 - - TGTGCCAGCAGCTTAACTAGCGGAACCAACACCGGGGAGCTGTTTTTT CASSLTSGTNTGELFF
TRBJ2-5 TRBV7-3 - few TGTGCCAGCAGCGCTGCCCCAGGGATGGGAGAGACCCAGTACTTC CASSAAPGMGETQYF
TRBJ2-5 TRBV7-9 - once TGTGCCAGCAGCTTATTAGGGACTCAAGAGACCCAGTACTTC CASSLLGTQETQYF
TRBJ2-7 TRBV29-1 - once TGCAGCGTTGAAGGGGGGTCGGGAGCGGGCTACGAGCAGTACTTC CSVEGGSGAGYEQYF
TRBJ2-1 TRBV20-1 - few TGCAGTGCCGTCCGGAGCTCCTACAATGAGCAGTTCTTC CSAVRSSYNEQFF
TRBJ2-7 TRBV10-3 - many TGTGCCATCAGTGCCGGGACAACCAGCTACGAGCAGTACTTC CAISAGTTSYEQYF
TRBJ2-2 TRBV7-2 TRBD2 - TGTGCCAGCAGCTTAAGACTAGCGTTCGGGGAGCTGTTTTTT CASSLRLAFGELFF
TRBJ2-3 TRBV6-1 - many TGTGCCAGCATGAGAGAGTGGAGCGCAGATACGCAGTATTTT CASMREWSADTQYF
TRBJ2-5 TRBV7-6 - - TGTGCCAGCAGCTTCCGGGAGTCTCGGTTAGAGACCCAGTACTTC CASSFRESRLETQYF
TRBJ1-2 TRBV11-2 - - TGTGCCAGCAGCTTTGGGGGCAGTCAACTATTTGGCTACACCTTC CASSFGGSQLFGYTF
TRBJ2-7 TRBV6-1 - many TGTGCCAGCAGCGAGTGGGCCCAGGGGGAGCAGTACTTC CASSEWAQGEQYF
TRBJ1-5 TRBV29-1 TRBD1 - TGCAGCGTCGGGACAGGGGTTTTCAATCAGCCCCAGCATTTT CSVGTGVFNQPQHF
TRBJ2-2 TRBV6-2/TRBV6-3 - few TGTGCCAGCCTAAAACCATACAAGCTAAACACCGGGGAGCTGTTTTTT CASLKPYKLNTGELFF
TRBJ1-1 TRBV6-1 TRBD1 many TGTGCCAGCAGAGAAAGAGGGACAGGGGTTTTAAACACTGAAGCTTTCTTT CASRERGTGVLNTEAFF
TRBJ1-1 TRBV5-1 - few TGCGCCAGCAGCTTGGAAGGCAGGGGAATCACTGAAGCTTTCTTT CASSLEGRGITEAFF
TRBJ1-3 TRBV2 - few TGTGCCAGCAGTGACTACGGAGCTGGAAACACCATATATTTT CASSDYGAGNTIYF
TRBJ2-1 TRBV10-3 TRBD2 - TGTGCCATCAGCAGCCCGGGACTAGCGGGAGATGAGCAGTTCTTC CAISSPGLAGDEQFF
TRBJ2-1 TRBV5-1 - - TGCGCCAGCAGCTCGGCGGGCTCCTACAATGAGCGGTTCTTC CASSSAGSYNERFF
TRBJ2-7 TRBV18 - - TGTGCCAGCTCACCACCGACGGCAGCTTCAGGGCGCGAGCAGTACTTC CASSPPTAASGREQYF
TRBJ2-7 TRBV6-1 TRBD2 many TGTGCCAGCATCCCGAGAGCGGGAGTAAGTTTTGATGGCGAGCAGTACTTC CASIPRAGVSFDGEQYF
TRBJ1-1 TRBV7-6 - few TGTGCCAGCAGCTTAGTGGGACATGGGAGCGAAGCTTTCTTT CASSLVGHGSEAFF
TRBJ2-7 TRBV7-8 - many TGTGCCAGCAGCTCGCCTAAACAGGGTAGCTCCTACGAGCAGTACTTC CASSSPKQGSSYEQYF
TRBJ2-1 TRBV2 TRBD2 many TGTGCCAGCAGTGAAGCGCTAGCGGGGTCTGGTGAGCAGTTCTTC CASSEALAGSGEQFF
TRBJ2-4 TRBV25-1 - few TGTGCCAGCAGCCCATGGGAGGCCAAAAACATTCAGTACTTC CASSPWEAKNIQYF
TRBJ2-1 TRBV7-3 - many TGTGCCAGCAGCTTTCTGTACAATGAGCAGTTCTTC CASSFLYNEQFF
TRBJ2-5 TRBV28 TRBD2 - TGTGCCAGCAGTTTAATCGCGGGAGATGGAGAGACCCAGTACTTC CASSLIAGDGETQYF
TRBJ2-3 TRBV12-3/TRBV12-4 TRBD2 - TGTGCCAGCAGTTTCGGGACTACCATATATACGCAGTATTTT CASSFGTTIYTQYF
TRBJ2-3 TRBV9 - - TGTGCCAGCAGCGTAGCTCGGAGAACGGGAGATACGCAGTATTTT CASSVARRTGDTQYF
TRBJ2-1 TRBV12-3/TRBV12-4 TRBD2 few TGTGCCAGCAGTCCGATGGGACTAGCGAGTTACAATGAGCAGTTCTTC CASSPMGLASYNEQFF
TRBJ1-1 TRBV30 - - TGTACCTGGAGTGTAGCAGAGAACACTGAAGCTTTCTTT CTWSVAENTEAFF
TRBJ1-1 TRBV14 TRBD1 - TGTGCCAGCAGCCTAGGGGGCACACCCATTGAAGCTTTCTTT CASSLGGTPIEAFF
TRBJ1-1 TRBV6-1 TRBD1 few TGTGCCAGTGGGACAGGGTGGACTGAAGCTTTCTTT CASGTGWTEAFF
TRBJ2-3 TRBV14 - few TGTGCCAGCAGCCAAGATCACTTTAGCACAGATACGCAGTATTTT CASSQDHFSTDTQYF
TRBJ2-7 TRBV14 - few TGTGCCAGCAGCCCTTCCTGGAGCAGGGAGCAGTACTTC CASSPSWSREQYF
TRBJ1-1 TRBV6-1 - many TGTGCCAGCAGGTATTACGGGGGTGAAGCTTTCTTT CASRYYGGEAFF
TRBJ2-1 TRBV13 - few TGTGCCAGCAGCTTAACTCCAAGGCGGTTCTTC CASSLTPRRFF
TRBJ2-7 TRBV19 - few TGTGCCAGTAGTAAACTACAGGGCAGCGAGCAGTACTTC CASSKLQGSEQYF
TRBJ2-5 TRBV10-1 TRBD2 - TGCGCCAGCAGTGAGTCAGGAGCGGGGAAGACCCAGTACTTC CASSESGAGKTQYF
TRBJ2-2 TRBV30 TRBD2 many TGTGCCTTCGGGACTAGTCTATCCGGGGAGCTGTTTTTT CAFGTSLSGELFF
TRBJ2-5 TRBV7-3 TRBD2 once TGTGCCAGCAGCTTAACGTTTACTAGCGGGAGGGGCGAAGAGACCCAGTACTTC CASSLTFTSGRGEETQYF